This T cell receptor (beta chain) was found in a study of shared clonotypes between healthy human individuals. General study findings and limits: Around 5% was the fraction of naive CD4 clonotypes found shared across several donors. Relative to their counterparts shared across all four donors, non-shared clonotypes exhibited diminished generation probabilities. Naive subsets, compared against memory subsets, generally had larger estimated richness values.

Naive CD8 isolation took CD45RO-negative cells positively selected for CCR7 and excluded terminally differentiated effector memory CD45RA+ cells. A word on this clone: Its antigen is undetermined.

With 3 bases removed from V and 6 bases from J, the gap between germline ends came to 15 bases. Germline-derived CDR1 and CDR2 are SEHNR and FQNEAQ (reference sequence). This CDR3 has 14 residues. Using immunoSEQ multiplex PCR, the repertoire was profiled, and TCRdb retains in-frame clones only, with some absent. The data show about 700,000 clones, with about 90% seen just once and 20% to 25% held by the top ten. This TCR came from a man aged 30 to 45 in good health. The chain combines TRBV7-9 with TRBJ2-7, with TRBD2 as a possible D gene (5 bases). The sequencing sample was made of naive CD8+ T cells sorted from blood. The CDR3 spells CASSFESGNFEQYF. The CDR3 DNA is TGTGCCAGCAGCTTTGAAAGCGGTAATTTCGAGCAGTACTTC.